Listed below are T cell receptor beta chains from one sample, sequenced in a study of cytomegalovirus exposure and HLA in healthy donors. This table comes from immunoSEQ multiplex PCR, and its TCRdb copy is limited to in-frame clones, with some not included. The sample yields roughly 190,000 clones, just under 75% seen once. Sequenced sample: PBMCs. Receptors originate from a woman aged 30 to 39 in good health and CMV-seropositive. CDR3s leave out the opening cysteine and the closing phenylalanine or tryptophan.

TRBV7-2 ASSSGPSGMKF
TRBV4-2 ASSQENMRGQPYEQY
TRBV11-2 ASSSVTGAREQY
TRBV10-3 AISDLYSLL
TRBV11-2 ASSPGTGKPYEQY
TRBV9 ASSGGETYEQY
TRBV28 ASRDRDNQPQH
TRBV11-2 ASSFLAGVTGELF
TRBV7-9 ASSLASPGQPQH
TRBV6-1 ASSEVEGGAEQY
TRBV11-2 ASSLGPGVSYEQY
TRBV6-5 ASSYALGATEAF
TRBV7-6 ASSLGGTGKGYEQY
TRBV5-4 ASSGQDTEAF
TRBV5-4 ASRRTSGRAKAPYNEQF
TRBV7-8 ASSFRLAGAAETQY
TRBV2 ASSEWQGNEQY
TRBV5-6 ASSLSGTGADTQY
TRBV27 ASSPTILRQGIDYEQY
TRBV29-1 SVEEGTPYEQY
TRBV9 ASSGYYGSGTQY
TRBV7-9 ASSRDRGQQETQY
TRBV28 ASSLTLGQGFHVGYT
TRBV28 ASSLLAYNEQF
TRBV5-1 ASSWGLAGGGGEQF
TRBV18 ASSPAENQPQH
TRBV7-2 ASSFLDREATQY
TRBV6-5 ASSYSPGETYEQY